Listed below are T cell receptor beta chains from one sample, sequenced in a study of shared T cell receptors in the human thymus. Using immunoSEQ multiplex PCR, the repertoire was profiled, and TCRdb retains in-frame clones only, with some absent. Of more than 550,000 clones listed, around 87% are singletons. Separately, the same data were catalogued under a study of human thymus T cells.

The sequencing input was thymocytes. The receptors originated from a boy under three years old with a congenital heart defect. Each CDR3 is given with its conserved first and last residue. The D gene is left open where the match is weak. Part of the rows lack a size; the others show once, few, many or a class for expanded clones.

>-|TRBJ2-1|TRBV12-5|-
TGTGCTAGTGTCGGGGGGCCAATGAACAATGAGCAGTTCTTC
CASVGGPMNNEQFF
>TRBD2|TRBJ2-3|TRBV5-4|-
TGTGCCAGCGGACTAGCGGGAGGGTTTGATACGCAGTATTTT
CASGLAGGFDTQYF
>-|TRBJ2-7|TRBV7-8|-
TGTGCCAGCAGCTCCCTAAGCACCGGGACTGCTCTTAATGAGCAGTACTTC
CASSSLSTGTALNEQYF
>-|TRBJ1-1|TRBV2|-
TGTGCCAGCAGTCGAGCTTTCTTT
CASSRAFF
>-|TRBJ1-2|TRBV28|-
TGTGCCAGCAGTCGGCGGACAGTCTGGGGCCGCGGCTACACCTTC
CASSRRTVWGRGYTF
>TRBD1|TRBJ2-7|TRBV4-2|-
TGTGCCAGCAGCCAAGATCCCGGGACAGGGGGAAACGAGCAGTACTTC
CASSQDPGTGGNEQYF
>TRBD1|TRBJ2-7|TRBV5-1|-
TGCGCCAGCAGCCTCGTTCACCGGGACAGGGGACTCTACGAGCAGTACTTC
CASSLVHRDRGLYEQYF
>-|TRBJ2-1|TRBV30|once
TGTGCCTGGAGTGAAGCGAGCTCCTACAATGAGCAGTTCTTC
CAWSEASSYNEQFF
>TRBD1|TRBJ2-5|TRBV5-6|-
TGTGCCAGCAGCTTCAGGGGGCTAAGGCAAGAGACCCAGTACTTC
CASSFRGLRQETQYF
>-|TRBJ1-6|TRBV19|-
TGTGCCAGTAGTATTTCCAGAAATTCACCCCTCCACTTT
CASSISRNSPLHF
>-|TRBJ2-3|TRBV11-3|-
TGTGCCAGCAGCTTAAACGCGGGGCCTAGCACAGATACGCAGTATTTT
CASSLNAGPSTDTQYF
>-|TRBJ1-2|TRBV18|-
TGTGCCAGCTCACCCTCTGGGAGCCTGTGGGACTATGGCTACACCTTC
CASSPSGSLWDYGYTF
>TRBD2|TRBJ2-1|TRBV7-9|-
TGTGCCAGCAGCCTTAGGGGGGTGTTAGCGGGAGTTTGCAATGAGCAGTTCTTC
CASSLRGVLAGVCNEQFF
>-|TRBJ2-7|TRBV9|-
TGTGCCAGCAGCGTTGGGGCCTCCTACGAGCAGTACTTC
CASSVGASYEQYF
>-|TRBJ2-2|TRBV6-5|few
TGTGCCAGCAGTCCAGTCGCGAACACCGGGGAGCTGTTTTTT
CASSPVANTGELFF
>TRBD2|TRBJ2-5|TRBV7-7|-
TGTGCCAGCAGCCCCTTGGCGGGAGTACGGGAAGAGACCCAGTACTTC
CASSPLAGVREETQYF
>-|TRBJ2-2|TRBV19|-
TGTGCCAGTAGGGGGAGGCTGTCTGGGGAGCTGTTTTTT
CASRGRLSGELFF
>TRBD1|TRBJ2-2|TRBV6-4|few
TGTGCCAGCCAACCAGACAGGGGCCCCGGGGAGCTGTTTTTT
CASQPDRGPGELFF
>TRBD1|TRBJ2-2|TRBV4-3|-
TGCGCCAGCAATCAGGGGGCGCGGACCGGGGAGCTGTTTTTT
CASNQGARTGELFF
>-|TRBJ2-1|TRBV28|-
TGTGCCAGCAGCCGCCAGATGAATGAGCAGTTCTTC
CASSRQMNEQFF
>-|TRBJ1-1|TRBV7-6|-
TGTGCCAGCAGCTTAGGGGGGGGCAGTGTGAACACTGAAGCTTTCTTT
CASSLGGGSVNTEAFF
>-|TRBJ1-2|TRBV4-3|once
TGCGCCAGCAGCCAAGGACAGTCCTTAGGGGGTTATGGCTACACCTTC
CASSQGQSLGGYGYTF
>-|TRBJ2-2|TRBV9|-
TGTGCCAGCAGCGCCCGGGACATCGGTAGGGGCGGGGAGCTGTTTTTT
CASSARDIGRGGELFF
>-|TRBJ2-7|TRBV28|once
TGTGCCAGCAGTCCCCGGCCCTACGAGGTCTACGAGCAGTACTTC
CASSPRPYEVYEQYF
>-|TRBJ2-1|TRBV29-1|-
TGCAGCGCCGGGACTCAGTACAATGAGCAGTTCTTC
CSAGTQYNEQFF
>TRBD1|TRBJ1-2|TRBV10-3|few
TGTGCCATCAGTGAGGGACAGGACTATGGCTACACCTTC
CAISEGQDYGYTF
>TRBD2|TRBJ2-5|TRBV10-2|-
TGCGCCAGCAGTGAGTCGAGTGTGATAGCGGGAATGTACCAAGAGACCCAGTACTTC
CASSESSVIAGMYQETQYF
>-|TRBJ1-6|TRBV9|-
TGTGCCAGCAGCTCCCGACAGGATCGTCCACCCCTCCACTTT
CASSSRQDRPPLHF
>TRBD1|TRBJ1-4|TRBV5-4|-
TGTGCCAGCAGCTCCCAAGCCGCCCCAGGACAGGATGAAAAACTGTTTTTT
CASSSQAAPGQDEKLFF
>-|TRBJ1-1|TRBV19|-
TGTGCCAGTAGTAGGACCGAGGGCACTGAAGCTTTCTTT
CASSRTEGTEAFF
>TRBD1|TRBJ2-7|TRBV11-2|-
TGTGCCAGCAGCTTAGGCGACCGGGACAGGGACCACGAGCAGTACTTC
CASSLGDRDRDHEQYF